The TCR beta chain under discussion was sequenced for a study of metastatic and nonmetastatic thyroid tumors. Across the study: Blood and tumor or nodule tissue repertoires from malignant and benign thyroid patients were compared. Whole-study findings and limits: Significantly higher TCR beta diversity was reportedly seen in malignant thyroid tumors than benign nodules, in blood and tumor.

This clone was found many times. What it recognizes is unknown. TCRdb re-analyzed the PCR reads using MiXCR. The profile covers 64,000 or so clones, with under 20% appearing a single time and more than 9% taken by the ten largest. Every patient was untreated before thyroid surgery. The length of the CDR3 is 14 residues. Trimming took off 3 bases at V and 2 bases at J, with 9 bases between the two ends. This TCR was sampled from a male donor with papillary thyroid cancer or a benign thyroid nodule (not recorded which). Some clones in this sample may be carry-over from other donors' samples. The material sequenced was blood. This chain links TRBV12-3 or TRBV12-4 with TRBJ2-3; D ambiguous. The CDR3 DNA sequence: TGTGCCAGCAGTTTTCGGCTTCACACAGATACGCAGTATTTT. Translating gives CASSFRLHTDTQYF.